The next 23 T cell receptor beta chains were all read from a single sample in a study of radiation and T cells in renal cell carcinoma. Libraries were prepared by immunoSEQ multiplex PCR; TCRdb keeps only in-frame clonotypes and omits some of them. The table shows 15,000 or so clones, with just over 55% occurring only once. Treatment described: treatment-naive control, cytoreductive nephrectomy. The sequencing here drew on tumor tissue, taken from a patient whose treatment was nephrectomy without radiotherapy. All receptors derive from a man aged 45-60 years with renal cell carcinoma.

The CDR3 sequence is CASSSPRASGANVLTF. CDR3 nucleotide sequence: TGTGCCAGCAGCTCACCTCGGGCCTCTGGGGCCAACGTCCTGACTTTC. The chain carries TRBV5-5 and TRBJ2-6; D is ambiguous. V lost 3 bases, J lost 0 bases, and 10 bases lay in between. The CDR3 runs 16 residues. CDR1 SGHKS and CDR2 YYEKEE come from the germline V gene (reference sequence).

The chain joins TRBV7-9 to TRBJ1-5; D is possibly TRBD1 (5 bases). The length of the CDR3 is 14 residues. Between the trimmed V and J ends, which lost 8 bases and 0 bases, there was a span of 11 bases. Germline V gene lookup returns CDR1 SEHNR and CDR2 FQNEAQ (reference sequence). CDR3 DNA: TGTGCCAGCGGCTCTCAGGGTAGCAATCAGCCCCAGCATTTT. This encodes CASGSQGSNQPQHF.

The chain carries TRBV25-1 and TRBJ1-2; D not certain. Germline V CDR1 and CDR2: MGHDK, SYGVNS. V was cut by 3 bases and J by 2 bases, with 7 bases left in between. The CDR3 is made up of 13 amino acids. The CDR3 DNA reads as TGTGCCAGCAGTGATGCCGGGAACTATGGCTACACCTTC. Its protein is CASSDAGNYGYTF.

CDR3: CASSQVERTARYGYTF. CDR3 DNA sequence: TGCGCCAGCAGCCAAGTGGAAAGAACAGCCCGCTATGGCTACACCTTC. J is TRBJ1-2 and V is TRBV4-1; D gene ambiguous. Trimming stripped 1 base from V and 4 bases from J, with 16 bases between. The germline gives CDR1 MGHRA, CDR2 YSYEKL. The CDR3 totals 16 residues.

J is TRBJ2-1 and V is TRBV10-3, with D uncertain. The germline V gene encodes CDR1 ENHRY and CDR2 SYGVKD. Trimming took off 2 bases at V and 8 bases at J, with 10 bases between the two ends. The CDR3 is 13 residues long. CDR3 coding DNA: TGTGCCATCAGTGAGAGGGATGTCGATGAGCAGTTCTTC. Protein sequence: CAISERDVDEQFF.

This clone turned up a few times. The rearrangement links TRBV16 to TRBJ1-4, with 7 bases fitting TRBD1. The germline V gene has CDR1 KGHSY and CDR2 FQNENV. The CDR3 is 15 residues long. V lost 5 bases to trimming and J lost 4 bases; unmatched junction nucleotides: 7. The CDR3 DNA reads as TGTGCCAGCAGCGAGAGAGGGGACAGTAATGAAAAACTGTTTTTT. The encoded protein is CASSERGDSNEKLFF.

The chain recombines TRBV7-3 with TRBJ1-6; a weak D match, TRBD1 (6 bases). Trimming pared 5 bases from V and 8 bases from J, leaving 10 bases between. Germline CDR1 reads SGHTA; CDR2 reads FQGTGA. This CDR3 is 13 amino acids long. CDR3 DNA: TGTGCCAGCAGCAAATCAGGGGATTCACCCCTCCACTTT. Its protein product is CASSKSGDSPLHF. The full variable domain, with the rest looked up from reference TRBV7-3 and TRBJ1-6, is GAGVSQTPSNKVTEKGKYVELRCDPISGHTALYWYRQSLGQGPEFLIYFQGTGAADDSGLPNDRFFAVRPEGSVSTLKIQRTERGDSAVYLCASSKSGDSPLHFGNGTRLTVT.

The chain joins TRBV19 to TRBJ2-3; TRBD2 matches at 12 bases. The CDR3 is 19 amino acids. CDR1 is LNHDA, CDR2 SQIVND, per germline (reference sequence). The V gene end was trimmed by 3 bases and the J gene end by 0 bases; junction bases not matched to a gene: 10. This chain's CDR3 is CASSMTTTSGGPSTDTQYF. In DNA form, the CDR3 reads TGTGCCAGTAGTATGACTACGACTAGCGGGGGCCCTAGCACAGATACGCAGTATTTT.

The CDR3 nucleotides are TGTGCCAGCTCACCGCAGGGGGCAACTTACGAGCAGTACTTC. The encoded protein is CASSPQGATYEQYF. The V call is TRBV18, the J call TRBJ2-7; 8 nucleotides align to TRBD1. V gave up 3 bases and J gave up 4 bases; unmatched junction bases: 5. CDR3 length: 14 residues. The germline V gene has CDR1 KGHSH and CDR2 LQKENI.

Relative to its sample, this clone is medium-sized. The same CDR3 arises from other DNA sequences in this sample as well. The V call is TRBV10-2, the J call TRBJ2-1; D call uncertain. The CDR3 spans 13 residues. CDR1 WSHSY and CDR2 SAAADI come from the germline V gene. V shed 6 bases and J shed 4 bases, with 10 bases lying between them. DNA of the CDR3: TGCGCCAGCAGCCTGACACCTTACAATGAGCAGTTCTTC. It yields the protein CASSLTPYNEQFF.

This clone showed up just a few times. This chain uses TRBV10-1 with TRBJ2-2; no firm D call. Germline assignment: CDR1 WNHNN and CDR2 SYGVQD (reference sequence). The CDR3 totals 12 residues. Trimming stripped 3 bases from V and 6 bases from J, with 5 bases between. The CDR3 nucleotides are TGCGCCAGCAGTGAATGGGCCGGGGAGCTGTTTTTT. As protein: CASSEWAGELFF.

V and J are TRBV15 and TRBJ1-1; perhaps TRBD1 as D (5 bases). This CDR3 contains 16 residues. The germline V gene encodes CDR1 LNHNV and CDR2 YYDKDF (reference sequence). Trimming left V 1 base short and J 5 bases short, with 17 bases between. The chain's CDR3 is CATSRGDPGFWTEAFF. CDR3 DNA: TGTGCCACCAGCAGAGGTGACCCAGGGTTTTGGACTGAAGCTTTCTTT.

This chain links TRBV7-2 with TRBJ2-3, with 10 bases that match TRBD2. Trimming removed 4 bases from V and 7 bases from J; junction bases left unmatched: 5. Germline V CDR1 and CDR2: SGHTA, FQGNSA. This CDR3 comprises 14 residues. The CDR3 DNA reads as TGTGCCAGCAGCTCCAGCGGGGGGGCGAATACGCAGTATTTT. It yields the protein CASSSSGGANTQYF.

CDR3 loop: CASSSSLMNTEAFF. In DNA, the CDR3 is TGTGCCAGCAGTTCTAGCCTCATGAACACTGAAGCTTTCTTT. The chain combines TRBV6-1 with TRBJ1-1; no clear D. Germline CDR1 MNHNS, CDR2 SASEGT. The length of the CDR3 is 14 residues. V lost 5 bases and J 0 bases, leaving 10 bases between the germline ends.

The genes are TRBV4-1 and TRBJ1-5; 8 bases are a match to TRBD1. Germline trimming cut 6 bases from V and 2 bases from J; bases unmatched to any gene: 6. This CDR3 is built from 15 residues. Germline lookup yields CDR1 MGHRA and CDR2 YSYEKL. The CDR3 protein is CASSLPGQGNQPQHF. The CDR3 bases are TGCGCCAGCAGTCTACCGGGACAGGGCAATCAGCCCCAGCATTTT.

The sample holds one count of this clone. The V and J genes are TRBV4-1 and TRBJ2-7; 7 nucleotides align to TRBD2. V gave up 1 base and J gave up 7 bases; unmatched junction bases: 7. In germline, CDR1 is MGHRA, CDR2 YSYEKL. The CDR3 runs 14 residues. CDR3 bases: TGCGCCAGCAGCCAAGTGCAGTCGGGGGGAGAGCAGTACTTC. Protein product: CASSQVQSGGEQYF.

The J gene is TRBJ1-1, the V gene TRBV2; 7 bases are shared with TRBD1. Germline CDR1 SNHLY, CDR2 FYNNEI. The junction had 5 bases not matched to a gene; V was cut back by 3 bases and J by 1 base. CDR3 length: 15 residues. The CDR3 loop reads CASSDRAGGNTEAFF. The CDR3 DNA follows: TGTGCCAGCAGTGATAGGGCAGGGGGGAACACTGAAGCTTTCTTT.

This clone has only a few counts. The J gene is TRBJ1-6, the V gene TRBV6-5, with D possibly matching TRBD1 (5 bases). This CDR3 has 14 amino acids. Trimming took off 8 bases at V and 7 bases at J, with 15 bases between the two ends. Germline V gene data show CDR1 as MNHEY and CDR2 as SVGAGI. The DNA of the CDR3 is TGTGCCAGCGGACTGCAGGGAGGGAATTCACCCCTCCACTTT. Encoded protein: CASGLQGGNSPLHF.

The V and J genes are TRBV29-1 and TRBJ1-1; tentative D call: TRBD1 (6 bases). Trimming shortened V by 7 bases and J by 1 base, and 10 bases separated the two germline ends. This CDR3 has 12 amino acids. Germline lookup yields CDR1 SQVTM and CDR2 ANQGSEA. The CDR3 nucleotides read TGCAGCGAATGGGGGCCGAACACTGAAGCTTTCTTT. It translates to CSEWGPNTEAFF.

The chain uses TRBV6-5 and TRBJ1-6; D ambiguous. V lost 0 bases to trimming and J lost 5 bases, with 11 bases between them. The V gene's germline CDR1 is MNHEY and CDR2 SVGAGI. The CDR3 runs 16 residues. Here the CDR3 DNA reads TGTGCCAGCAGTTACTCGTACAGCTCTAATAATTCACCCCTCCACTTT. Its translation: CASSYSYSSNNSPLHF.

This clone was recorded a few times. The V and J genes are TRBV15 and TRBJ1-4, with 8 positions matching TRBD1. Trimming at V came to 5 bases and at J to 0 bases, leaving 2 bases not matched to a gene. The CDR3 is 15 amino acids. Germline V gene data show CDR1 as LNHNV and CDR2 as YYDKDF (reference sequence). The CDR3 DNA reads TGTGCCACCAGCGGGGACAGGACAACTAATGAAAAACTGTTTTTT. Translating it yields CATSGDRTTNEKLFF. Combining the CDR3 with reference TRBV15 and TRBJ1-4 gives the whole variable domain DAMVIQNPRYQVTQFGKPVTLSCSQTLNHNVMYWYQQKSSQAPKLLFHYYDKDFNNEADTPDNFQSRRPNTSFCFLDIRSPGLGDTAMYLCATSGDRTTNEKLFFGSGTQLSVL.

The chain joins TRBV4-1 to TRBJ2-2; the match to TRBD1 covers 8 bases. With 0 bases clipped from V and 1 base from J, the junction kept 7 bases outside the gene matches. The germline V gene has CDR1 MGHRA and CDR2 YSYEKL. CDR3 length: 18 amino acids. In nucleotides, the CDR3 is TGCGCCAGCAGCCAAGAAAAGGCCGGGACAGGGAACACCGGGGAGCTGTTTTTT. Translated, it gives CASSQEKAGTGNTGELFF.

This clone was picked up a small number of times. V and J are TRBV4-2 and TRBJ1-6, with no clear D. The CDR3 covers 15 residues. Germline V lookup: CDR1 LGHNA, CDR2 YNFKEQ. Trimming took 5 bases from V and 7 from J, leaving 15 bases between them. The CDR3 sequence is CASSFTPALNSPLHF. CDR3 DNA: TGTGCCAGCAGCTTTACCCCGGCCCTAAATTCACCCCTCCACTTT.